These T cell receptor beta chains were read from a single sample in a study of cytomegalovirus exposure and HLA in healthy donors. Clones were read by immunoSEQ multiplex PCR, and TCRdb kept only the in-frame ones, dropping some. The sample consists of 150,000 or so clones, approximately 90% of them appearing once. Sequences were obtained from PBMCs. These receptors originate from a woman under 40 in good health and CMV-seronegative. Each CDR3 is given with its conserved first and last residue. Fields, in order: J gene, V gene, clone size, CDR3 protein. Clone size is stated in some rows and not others, as once, few, many or a class when expanded.

J: TRBJ2-3; V: TRBV5-1; size: NA; CDR3: CASSLSGTDTQYF
J: TRBJ2-5; V: TRBV18; size: NA; CDR3: CASSPPLQETQYF
J: TRBJ2-7; V: TRBV9; size: NA; CDR3: CASSLGGVTYEQYF
J: TRBJ2-7; V: TRBV11-2; size: NA; CDR3: CASSLAAGQGGEQYF
J: TRBJ2-7; V: TRBV7-8; size: once; CDR3: CASSSPTFQYEQYF
J: TRBJ1-2; V: TRBV29-1; size: NA; CDR3: CSVAQGYGYTF
J: TRBJ2-2; V: TRBV6-1; size: NA; CDR3: CATSNVNTAGELFF
J: TRBJ2-1; V: TRBV11-2; size: NA; CDR3: CASSPRTGGRTSEQFF
J: TRBJ2-3; V: TRBV5-1; size: NA; CDR3: CASSLSTDTQYF
J: TRBJ2-7; V: TRBV29-1; size: NA; CDR3: CSVAWERTYEQYF
J: TRBJ1-4; V: TRBV30; size: NA; CDR3: CAWRLKQGYNEKLFF
J: TRBJ2-1; V: TRBV15; size: NA; CDR3: CATNAGTDNEQFF
J: TRBJ1-1; V: TRBV27; size: NA; CDR3: CASSYDGTYTEAFF
J: TRBJ2-1; V: TRBV27; size: NA; CDR3: CASSRRREPEQFF